This passage covers 25 T cell receptor beta chains from one sample sequenced in a study of blood T cell repertoires in COVID-19. Profiled with immunoSEQ multiplex PCR; TCRdb holds only in-frame clones, not every one. The repertoire holds over 200,000 clones, with roughly 85% as singletons. The sequenced sample consisted of PBMCs or T cells enriched from blood (not recorded which). The receptors were gathered from a young man who had recovered from COVID-19.

This sequence joins TRBV6-5 and TRBJ1-3; maybe TRBD1 (6 bases). V was pared by 8 bases and J by 6 bases, with 17 bases between. This CDR3 is 14 amino acids long. CDR1 and CDR2 (germline): MNHEY, SVGAGI. The CDR3 DNA reads as TGTGCCAGCGCGCGAGACCAGGGGCCAAACACCATATATTTT. This sequence encodes CASARDQGPNTIYF.

The chain uses TRBV13 and TRBJ1-6; perhaps TRBD1 as D (5 bases). Between the trimmed V and J ends, which lost 1 base and 9 bases, there was a span of 13 bases. The CDR3 totals 15 residues. Germline V gene sequence: CDR1 PRHDT, CDR2 FYEKMQ (reference sequence). CDR3 protein: CASSLDTGMSSPLHF. As DNA, the CDR3 is TGTGCCAGCAGCTTAGATACAGGCATGAGTTCACCCCTCCACTTT.

The chain carries TRBV5-5 and TRBJ2-1, with a possible D match to TRBD1 (6 bases). CDR1 is SGHKS and CDR2 is YYEKEE in the germline V gene (reference sequence). This CDR3 is built from 14 residues. Trimming stripped 2 bases from V and 4 bases from J, with 10 bases between. The CDR3 loop is CASSLLDSYNEQFF. In nucleotides, the CDR3 is TGTGCCAGCAGCTTATTGGACAGTTACAATGAGCAGTTCTTC.

The V and J genes are TRBV6-1 and TRBJ2-7; no firm D call. The CDR3 length is 13 residues. The V end was cut by 3 bases, the J end by 3 bases, with 9 bases between. Germline CDR1 reads MNHNS; CDR2 reads SASEGT. The CDR3 region is CASSESPSYEQYF. The CDR3 DNA reads as TGTGCCAGCAGTGAGAGCCCGAGCTACGAGCAGTACTTC.

The rearrangement joins TRBV6-2 or TRBV6-3 to TRBJ2-1; 8 bases line up with TRBD1. The junction had 6 bases not matched to a gene; V was cut back by 2 bases and J by 0 bases. From germline, CDR1 is MNHEY and CDR2 SVGEGT. The CDR3 contains 17 residues. The CDR3 bases are TGTGCCAGCAGTTACACCAGGGGGCCCCTCTCCTACAATGAGCAGTTCTTC. Its protein is CASSYTRGPLSYNEQFF.

The chain employs TRBV19 and TRBJ2-7; D is unclear. CDR3 size: 12 residues. V dropped 5 bases and J dropped 6 bases, with 11 bases sitting between them. The germline gives CDR1 LNHDA, CDR2 SQIVND (reference sequence). The CDR3 DNA follows: TGTGCCAGTAGTGGCCGTTCTGGCGAGCAGTACTTC. It is translated as CASSGRSGEQYF.

The V and J genes are TRBV5-1 and TRBJ2-3, with D maybe TRBD2 (5 bases). The CDR3 spans 15 residues. The germline V gene has CDR1 SGHRS and CDR2 YFSETQ. The germline V and J ends were trimmed by 0 bases and 5 bases, with 13 bases remaining between them. CDR3 sequence: CASSLAGNEVDTQYF. As DNA, the CDR3 is TGCGCCAGCAGCTTGGCCGGGAACGAGGTAGATACGCAGTATTTT.

The chain carries TRBV10-3 and TRBJ2-7; 10 positions match TRBD1. There are 14 residues in the CDR3. V lost 4 bases, J lost 11 bases, and 11 bases stayed unmatched. Germline V gene sequence: CDR1 ENHRY, CDR2 SYGVKD. The CDR3 DNA reads TGTGCCATCAGTGGACGGGACAGGGGAGGTGAGGAGTACTTC. Encoded protein: CAISGRDRGGEEYF.

The rearrangement links TRBV7-9 to TRBJ2-4; 9 bases agree with TRBD1. V dropped 3 bases and J dropped 5; count of bases not matched to a gene: 8. CDR1 and CDR2 from the germline V gene are SEHNR and FQNEAQ (reference sequence). The CDR3 contains 16 residues. CDR3 bases: TGTGCCAGCAGCTTTGGCGGGACAGGGCTTCAAAACATTCAGTACTTC. Amino acids: CASSFGGTGLQNIQYF.

This clone was counted once. The chain employs TRBV2 and TRBJ2-7; tentatively, D is TRBD1 (5 bases). The V gene's germline CDR1 is SNHLY and CDR2 FYNNEI. There are 14 residues in the CDR3. V gave up 8 bases and J gave up 3 bases, with 17 bases separating them. CDR3 DNA sequence: TGTGCCAGCGGAGAAGGCAGGGTGGTCTACGAGCAGTACTTC. It codes for CASGEGRVVYEQYF.

The chain has TRBV10-3 and TRBJ2-2, with TRBD2 matching 8 bases. J gave up 0 bases and V 8 bases, and 2 bases lay outside the gene matches. The germline CDR1 and CDR2 sequences are ENHRY and SYGVKD. CDR3 length: 14 amino acids. The CDR3 DNA reads as TGTGCCATCGCGGGGGGCTCGAACACCGGGGAGCTGTTTTTT. As protein: CAIAGGSNTGELFF.

CDR3 sequence (DNA): TGTGCCAGCAGCCAGGTGGGGGCAGAGACCCAGTACTTC. This translates into CASSQVGAETQYF. The chain carries TRBV7-9 and TRBJ2-5; TRBD1 is a possible D gene (6 bases). The CDR3 spans 13 residues. From germline, CDR1 is SEHNR and CDR2 FQNEAQ (reference sequence). V gave up 5 bases and J gave up 4 bases, with 11 bases separating them.

This clone was recorded only once. J is TRBJ1-1 and V is TRBV7-2; D is ambiguous. Trimming took off 1 base at V and 2 bases at J, with 14 bases between the two ends. CDR1 is SGHTA and CDR2 is FQGNSA in the germline V gene. This CDR3 region has 16 residues. This chain's CDR3 is CASSLGSPAANTEAFF. The CDR3 nucleotides are TGTGCCAGCAGCTTAGGATCGCCGGCGGCTAACACTGAAGCTTTCTTT.

The rearrangement links TRBV7-2 to TRBJ2-3; 9 positions match TRBD2. V was pared by 4 bases and J by 1 base, with 6 bases of the junction left unmatched. Germline assignment: CDR1 SGHTA and CDR2 FQGNSA. The CDR3 runs 16 residues. The CDR3 nucleotides are TGTGCCAGCAGCTCACCGGGACTAGCCCGCACAGATACGCAGTATTTT. Amino acid sequence: CASSSPGLARTDTQYF.

The gene calls are TRBV12-5 and TRBJ1-5; possible D gene TRBD1, 5 bases. The CDR3 loop spans 14 amino acids. Germline V gene data show CDR1 as LGHNT and CDR2 as FRNRAP. Trimming removed 6 bases at V and 9 bases at J, with 18 bases between. The CDR3 sequence: CASGLGQSPTPQHF. The CDR3 DNA reads TGTGCTAGTGGCCTGGGGCAGAGCCCCACGCCCCAGCATTTT.

This clone has just one count. CDR3: CASSIDQNTEANYGYTF. The DNA of the CDR3 is TGTGCCAGTAGTATAGATCAGAATACAGAAGCTAACTATGGCTACACCTTC. The chain joins TRBV19 to TRBJ1-2; D gene uncertain. V was shortened by 0 bases and J by 0 bases, with 14 bases between the two germline ends. The CDR3 contains 17 residues. CDR1 is LNHDA and CDR2 is SQIVND in the germline V gene (reference sequence).

The rearrangement links TRBV9 to TRBJ2-6, with 7 bases aligning to TRBD1. Germline V CDR1 and CDR2: SGDLS, YYNGEE. The CDR3 spans 13 residues. V lost 4 bases and J lost 8; bases outside the gene matches: 3. The CDR3 here is CASSLQGSNVLTF. As DNA, the CDR3 is TGTGCCAGCAGCCTACAGGGGTCCAACGTCCTGACTTTC.

The V gene is TRBV18, the J gene TRBJ2-5, with 9 nucleotides matching TRBD1. V gave up 6 bases and J gave up 2 bases; unmatched junction bases: 7. There are 15 residues in the CDR3. CDR1 is KGHSH, CDR2 LQKENI, per germline. Written as DNA, the CDR3 is TGTGCCAGCTCCCCAGGACAGGGGAGTCAAGAGACCCAGTACTTC. This sequence encodes CASSPGQGSQETQYF.

The chain joins TRBV4-1 to TRBJ1-1; TRBD1 aligns across 8 bases. Looked up from germline, CDR1 is MGHRA and CDR2 is YSYEKL. V dropped 0 bases and J dropped 11; count of bases not matched to a gene: 14. This CDR3 is 16 amino acids long. The CDR3 loop reads CASSQDRGQGTWWAFF. The CDR3, as DNA: TGCGCCAGCAGCCAAGATCGCGGACAGGGTACATGGTGGGCTTTCTTT.

This chain links TRBV27 with TRBJ2-4, with D tentatively TRBD1 (5 bases). Trimming removed 4 bases at V and 2 bases at J, with 21 bases between. This CDR3 has 18 amino acids. Looked up from germline, CDR1 is MNHEY and CDR2 is SMNVEV (reference sequence). CDR3 DNA: TGTGCCAGCAGTTCTCCCTTAAGGCAGGGTGCAACCAAAAACATTCAGTACTTC. Amino acids: CASSSPLRQGATKNIQYF.

The gene calls are TRBV7-8 and TRBJ1-4; D is possibly TRBD1 (5 bases). The V gene's germline CDR1 is SGHVS and CDR2 FQNEAQ. This CDR3 has 14 residues. Trimming left V 5 bases short and J 4 bases short, with 11 bases between. The CDR3 loop reads CASSPGPDNEKLFF. The CDR3 DNA reads TGTGCCAGCAGCCCAGGGCCCGATAATGAAAAACTGTTTTTT.

This chain links TRBV29-1 with TRBJ1-2; maybe TRBD1 (5 bases). V was clipped by 3 bases and J by 0 bases, with 14 bases between them. CDR3 length: 15 amino acids. The germline CDR1 and CDR2 sequences are SQVTM and ANQGSEA. The CDR3 DNA reads as TGCAGCGTTGATTTATCAGGGTCCCCTAACTATGGCTACACCTTC. Translated, it gives CSVDLSGSPNYGYTF.

The rearrangement links TRBV2 to TRBJ1-3; TRBD1 matches 10 bases. Trimming at V came to 9 bases and at J to 4 bases, leaving 3 bases not matched to a gene. Looked up from germline, CDR1 is SNHLY and CDR2 is FYNNEI. This CDR3 has 13 amino acids. The CDR3 DNA is TGTGCCAGTCTGACAGGGGGCGGAAACACCATATATTTT. It specifies CASLTGGGNTIYF.

This chain joins TRBV15 and TRBJ1-3; maybe TRBD1 (5 bases). Germline loops: CDR1 LNHNV, CDR2 YYDKDF (reference sequence). The CDR3 sequence is 15 residues long. V was pared by 1 base and J by 3 bases, with 10 bases between. This chain's CDR3 is CATSRATGGGNTIYF. The CDR3, as DNA: TGTGCCACCAGCAGAGCCACAGGCGGTGGAAACACCATATATTTT.

This clone was seen more than once but under ten times. The chain links TRBV6-2 or TRBV6-3 to TRBJ2-7, with a possible D match to TRBD1 (7 bases). CDR3 size: 15 residues. The V and J ends lost 3 bases and 3 bases respectively, with 15 bases between them. Germline V CDR1 and CDR2: MNHEY, SVGEGT. In DNA form, the CDR3 reads TGTGCCAGCAGTTATGAGTCAGGGGGGCTCTACGAGCAGTACTTC. As protein: CASSYESGGLYEQYF.